This passage covers 26 T cell receptor beta chains from one sample sequenced in a study of T cell repertoires in cytomegalovirus infection. TCRdb passed the reads through MiXCR, listing each CDR3 protein once. This sample has 550,000 to 850,000 distinct CDR3 sequences, with around 35% found just once. Antigen specificity for these receptors is unknown. The sample here was cultured PBMCs, taken from culture after CMV antigen stimulation. The receptors come from a human donor in good health (CMV status not recorded). Some clones in this sample may be carry-over from other donors' samples.

The gene calls are TRBV5-4 and TRBJ2-6; D is ambiguous. Trimming took 6 bases from V and 0 from J, leaving 13 bases between them. The CDR3 length is 16 residues. CDR1 is SGHNT, CDR2 YYREEE, per germline (reference sequence). The CDR3 sequence: CASTLGSPSGANVLTF. In DNA form, the CDR3 reads TGTGCCAGCACCCTTGGCAGCCCCTCTGGGGCCAACGTCCTGACTTTC.

The V and J genes are TRBV18 and TRBJ2-1; no definite D call. CDR1 and CDR2 (germline): KGHSH, LQKENI. The CDR3 is 14 amino acids. The V end lost 3 bases, the J end lost 4 bases, and 10 bases lay between the germline ends. CDR3 protein: CASSPPAEYNEQFF. CDR3 DNA: TGTGCCAGCTCACCCCCTGCAGAGTACAATGAGCAGTTCTTC.

In its sample, this clonotype was seen many times. The rearrangement joins TRBV7-2 to TRBJ2-3; the D gene is possibly TRBD2 (6 bases). Deletions cut 4 bases from V and 5 bases from J, with 13 bases between. Germline V lookup: CDR1 SGHTA, CDR2 FQGNSA. The CDR3 spans 14 residues. CDR3 in DNA: TGTGCCAGCAGCTCCGGACTACTTATAGATACGCAGTATTTT. This translates into CASSSGLLIDTQYF.

This clonotype came up a few times. The chain combines TRBV12-3 or TRBV12-4 with TRBJ2-3; TRBD2 matches 11 bases. J gave up 4 bases and V 6 bases, and 12 bases lay outside the gene matches. CDR3 size: 17 residues. CDR3 amino acids: CASSPAKGLAGADTQYF. In nucleotides, the CDR3 is TGTGCCAGCAGCCCCGCTAAAGGACTAGCGGGCGCAGATACGCAGTATTTT.

In this sample, this clonotype turned up a few times. V gene TRBV7-9 combines with J gene TRBJ1-3; D is perhaps TRBD1 (5 bases). The V gene's germline CDR1 is SEHNR and CDR2 FQNEAQ (reference sequence). The V gene lost 5 bases and the J gene lost 1 base, with 15 bases spanning the gap. This CDR3 spans 16 amino acids. For the CDR3, the DNA is TGTGCCAGCAGCCCGTTTCTGGGGGGATCTGGAAACACCATATATTTT. This translates into CASSPFLGGSGNTIYF. The whole variable domain, filled in from reference TRBV7-9 and TRBJ1-3, reads DTGVSQNPRHKITKRGQNVTFRCDPISEHNRLYWYRQTLGQGPEFLTYFQNEAQLEKSRLLSDRFSAERPKGSFSTLEIQRTEQGDSAMYLCASSPFLGGSGNTIYFGEGSWLTVV.

This clonotype has only a few counts. The rearrangement uses TRBV14 and TRBJ2-3, with 9 positions matching TRBD2. V trimming: 6 bases; J trimming: 1 base; junction bases outside the gene matches: 8. The CDR3 extends over 16 amino acids. Germline V gene lookup returns CDR1 SGHDN and CDR2 FVKESK. CDR3 loop: CASSHTRLAGTDTQYF. The CDR3 bases are TGTGCCAGCAGTCATACTCGACTAGCGGGCACAGATACGCAGTATTTT.

This clonotype was detected a few times. The chain links TRBV4-1 to TRBJ2-3; 8 bases are shared with TRBD2. This CDR3 is built from 17 residues. The V segment lost 5 bases and the J segment 0 bases; nucleotides outside the gene matches: 10. The germline gives CDR1 MGHRA, CDR2 YSYEKL. The CDR3 here is CASSSSGASGSTDTQYF. In nucleotides, the CDR3 is TGCGCCAGCAGCTCTTCGGGTGCTAGCGGGAGCACAGATACGCAGTATTTT.

The rearrangement uses TRBV6-2 or TRBV6-3 and TRBJ2-7; 7 nucleotides align to TRBD2. The CDR3 is 15 amino acids. V lost 4 bases, J lost 2 bases, and 8 bases stayed unmatched. Germline V lookup: CDR1 MNHEY, CDR2 SVGEGT. Written as DNA, the CDR3 is TGTGCCAGCAGTTTAGGGCCGGGAGGCACCTACGAGCAGTACTTC. Its translation is CASSLGPGGTYEQYF.

This clonotype was seen more than once but under ten times. CDR3 DNA: TGCGCCAGCAGCAAGACCAAGGGCGGTAACTATGGCTACACCTTC. It codes for CASSKTKGGNYGYTF. This chain uses TRBV4-1 with TRBJ1-2, with unresolved D. The CDR3 is made up of 15 amino acids. CDR1 and CDR2 from the germline V gene are MGHRA and YSYEKL. Trimming removed 5 bases from V and 1 base from J, with 14 bases in between.

V usage is TRBV5-4 and J usage is TRBJ2-2; D gene ambiguous. The V end lost 7 bases, the J end lost 7 bases, and 8 bases lay between the germline ends. Germline V gene sequence: CDR1 SGHNT, CDR2 YYREEE (reference sequence). The CDR3 has 11 amino acids. CDR3 protein: CASYGFGELFF. The CDR3 DNA reads as TGTGCCAGCTACGGATTCGGGGAGCTGTTTTTT.

This clonotype was recorded many times. V and J are TRBV7-9 and TRBJ2-1, with 9 bases identical to TRBD2. The CDR3 has 14 amino acids. Germline assignment: CDR1 SEHNR and CDR2 FQNEAQ (reference sequence). The J segment lost 8 bases and the V segment lost 1 base, leaving 3 bases of the junction unmatched. The CDR3 sequence: CASSLELAGYEQFF. The CDR3 coding sequence is TGTGCCAGCAGCTTAGAACTAGCGGGTTATGAGCAGTTCTTC.

This chain joins TRBV18 and TRBJ1-1; D possibly corresponds to TRBD1 (6 bases). The CDR3 runs 14 residues. Germline assignment: CDR1 KGHSH and CDR2 LQKENI. Between the trimmed V and J ends, which lost 6 bases and 1 base, there was a span of 12 bases. The CDR3 region has the DNA TGTGCCAGCTCCGAGCAGGACAGGAACACTGAAGCTTTCTTT. Translated: CASSEQDRNTEAFF.

The chain combines TRBV19 with TRBJ1-5, with 8 bases that match TRBD1. The junction had 3 bases not matched to a gene; V was cut back by 4 bases and J by 1 base. The CDR3 sequence is 15 residues long. Germline V gene sequence: CDR1 LNHDA, CDR2 SQIVND (reference sequence). CDR3 bases: TGTGCCAGTAGTACCGACAGGGGAAGCAATCAGCCCCAGCATTTT. Its protein is CASSTDRGSNQPQHF.

The chain has TRBV15 and TRBJ2-7; maybe TRBD1 (8 bases). CDR3 size: 15 residues. V gave up 3 bases and J gave up 2 bases, with 14 bases separating them. The V gene's germline CDR1 is LNHNV and CDR2 YYDKDF (reference sequence). The CDR3 reads CATSRGGTGPYEQYF. CDR3 DNA: TGTGCCACCAGCAGGGGGGGGACAGGACCCTACGAGCAGTACTTC. The full variable domain, completed using reference TRBV15 and TRBJ2-7, is DAMVIQNPRYQVTQFGKPVTLSCSQTLNHNVMYWYQQKSSQAPKLLFHYYDKDFNNEADTPDNFQSRRPNTSFCFLDIRSPGLGDTAMYLCATSRGGTGPYEQYFGPGTRLTVT.

The J gene is TRBJ2-1, the V gene TRBV4-1; TRBD2 might be the D (7 bases). This CDR3 region has 16 residues. V lost 4 bases, J lost 5 bases, and 18 bases lay in between. Germline values: CDR1 MGHRA, CDR2 YSYEKL. In nucleotides, the CDR3 is TGCGCCAGCAGCCCCTCCGGGGGGACATTCCACAATGAGCAGTTCTTC. This codes for CASSPSGGTFHNEQFF.

This clonotype occurred many times. J is TRBJ1-3 and V is TRBV7-2; the D is unclear. The germline V and J ends were trimmed by 3 bases and 4 bases, with 7 bases remaining between them. The germline V gene encodes CDR1 SGHTA and CDR2 FQGNSA. The CDR3 has 13 amino acids. For the CDR3, the DNA is TGTGCCAGCAGCTTGGGGATCGGAAACACCATATATTTT. It is translated as CASSLGIGNTIYF.

This clonotype has more than one count but fewer than ten. The chain couples TRBV10-3 to TRBJ2-1; 9 positions match TRBD2. V shed 6 bases and J 5 bases; nucleotides not matched to a gene: 5. Germline-derived CDR1 and CDR2 are ENHRY and SYGVKD. The CDR3 covers 14 residues. CDR3 sequence: CAIRGLANHNEQFF. CDR3 bases: TGTGCCATCAGAGGACTAGCGAACCACAATGAGCAGTTCTTC.

V usage is TRBV7-2 and J usage is TRBJ2-3, with D perhaps being TRBD1 or TRBD2 (5 bases each). CDR1 and CDR2 from the germline V gene are SGHTA and FQGNSA. The CDR3 sequence is 14 residues long. V lost 3 bases to trimming and J lost 4 bases, with 11 bases between them. The CDR3 DNA reads TGTGCCAGCAGCTTGGTGGGACGGCCAGATACGCAGTATTTT. Its translation is CASSLVGRPDTQYF.

In its sample, this clonotype was seen many times. This chain joins TRBV6-1 and TRBJ2-2; TRBD2 is a possible D gene (5 bases). The V end lost 8 bases, the J end lost 3 bases, and 13 bases lay between the germline ends. Germline V gives CDR1 MNHNS, CDR2 SASEGT. The CDR3 is 14 residues long. Written as DNA, the CDR3 is TGTGCCAGCCAAGAGGGAGAAGACACCGGGGAGCTGTTTTTT. It is translated as CASQEGEDTGELFF.

This clonotype was picked up a small number of times. The chain employs TRBV7-2 and TRBJ2-7, with 7 positions matching TRBD2. The junction had 6 bases not matched to a gene; V was cut back by 4 bases and J by 0 bases. CDR1 is SGHTA and CDR2 is FQGNSA in the germline V gene. This CDR3 spans 15 amino acids. The CDR3 region has the DNA TGTGCCAGCAGCTATACGGGGGGACCCTCCTACGAGCAGTACTTC. It is translated as CASSYTGGPSYEQYF.

The rearrangement uses TRBV12-3 or TRBV12-4 and TRBJ1-1; unclear D gene. Between the trimmed V and J ends, which lost 5 bases and 2 bases, there was a span of 12 bases. The CDR3 is made up of 14 amino acids. CDR3 protein: CASSIRALNTEAFF. The CDR3 DNA follows: TGTGCCAGCAGTATTCGGGCCCTTAACACTGAAGCTTTCTTT.

This chain uses TRBV20-1 with TRBJ1-6; perhaps TRBD1 as D (5 bases). The germline V gene encodes CDR1 DFQATT and CDR2 SNEGSKA (reference sequence). The CDR3 sequence is 14 residues long. V was shortened by 4 bases and J by 3 bases, with 10 bases between the two germline ends. CDR3 region: CSAITQDYNSPLHF. Written as DNA, the CDR3 is TGCAGTGCTATCACACAGGACTATAATTCACCCCTCCACTTT.

This chain joins TRBV28 and TRBJ2-1; D not certain. Between the trimmed V and J ends, which lost 6 bases and 6 bases, there was a span of 12 bases. The germline V gene encodes CDR1 MDHEN and CDR2 SYDVKM. The CDR3 contains 13 residues. CDR3 sequence: CASSPLALNEQFF. DNA for the CDR3: TGTGCCAGCAGCCCCCTGGCTCTCAATGAGCAGTTCTTC.

As regards this clonotype: With a much larger clone just one base away, this may be a read error. The chain recombines TRBV7-2 with TRBJ1-2; D uncertain. Germline V lookup: CDR1 SGHTA, CDR2 FQGNSA. V was shortened by 1 base and J by 2 bases, with 5 bases between the two germline ends. The CDR3 runs 13 residues. DNA for the CDR3: TGTGCCAGCAGCTTAGGGATAAACTATGGCTACACCTTC. Encoded protein: CASSLGINYGYTF.

This clonotype was detected a few times. V usage is TRBV19 and J usage is TRBJ1-5; maybe TRBD1 (6 bases). The CDR3 is made up of 18 amino acids. Germline V lookup: CDR1 LNHDA, CDR2 SQIVND (reference sequence). V was cut by 3 bases and J by 0 bases, with 18 bases left in between. The CDR3 reads CASSITPNRAYSNQPQHF. The CDR3 DNA follows: TGTGCCAGTAGTATCACTCCTAACAGGGCCTATAGCAATCAGCCCCAGCATTTT.

This clonotype was counted only a few times. The chain couples TRBV5-1 to TRBJ1-2; TRBD1 might be the D (5 bases). From germline, CDR1 is SGHRS and CDR2 YFSETQ. There are 14 residues in the CDR3. Trimming shortened V by 4 bases and J by 8 bases, and 18 bases separated the two germline ends. This CDR3 is CASSHRDGVRGYTF. The CDR3 DNA reads as TGCGCCAGCAGCCATAGGGACGGGGTGCGAGGCTACACCTTC.